Shown below are 15 T cell receptor beta chains from a single sample sequenced in a study of prognosis after radiotherapy for stage I lung cancer (dated by TCRdb to the early 2020s). This sample was sequenced with an Illumina HiSeq 3000. Two rounds of multiplex PCR on genomic DNA were used to amplify the TCR beta CDR3 region. In the first PCR round, primers specific to each TRBV and TRBJ gene were used, and the primer sequences were filed in Chinese patent CN105087789A. TCRdb trimmed public reads at Q25 via fastp, called clones via MiXCR and kept in-frame beta chains. Entries that share a CDR3 protein sequence are merged under the most common genes and DNA. This sample gives about 22,000 distinct CDR3 sequences in total; approximately 39% of them show up just once. The leading ten clones occupy around a fifth of the sample. The sequenced sample was PBMCs, obtained before or after stereotactic body radiation therapy (not recorded which). These receptors were collected from a donor over 45 with non-small cell lung cancer.

This clonotype was seen only a few times. The CDR3 nucleotides are TGTGCCAGCAGTATAGGACAAGTTGTGTTTCTTTCCTACAATGAGCAGTTCTTC. Translation: CASSIGQVVFLSYNEQFF. The chain is built from TRBV27 and TRBJ2-1; D is perhaps TRBD1 (5 bases). Trimming took off 5 bases at V and 1 base at J, with 21 bases between the two ends. The CDR3 contains 18 residues. Looked up from germline, CDR1 is MNHEY and CDR2 is SMNVEV (reference sequence).

Worth noting for this clonotype: A read error may explain this, as a much larger clone is one base away. The chain links TRBV4-2 to TRBJ2-4; D is unresolved. This CDR3 has 16 residues. Trimming removed 6 bases at V and 1 base at J, with 16 bases between. Germline CDR1 reads LGHNA; CDR2 reads YNFKEQ. The CDR3 loop is CASRQLTLEAKNIQYF. The CDR3 nucleotides read TGTGCCAGCAGACAACTAACGTTAGAGGCCAAAAACATTCAGTACTTC.

Concerning this clonotype: A read error is likely here: a far larger clone is one base away. The chain joins TRBV6-2 or TRBV6-3 to TRBJ2-1, with a weak D call TRBD2 (5 bases). This CDR3 is built from 11 residues. The V and J ends lost 4 bases and 8 bases respectively, with 6 bases between them. From germline, CDR1 is MNHEY and CDR2 SVGEGT. Written as DNA, the CDR3 is TGTGCCAGCAGTTGGAGGTATGAGCAGTTCTTC. The encoded protein is CASSWRYEQFF.

This clonotype was detected ten times or more. The chain couples TRBV6-1 to TRBJ2-1; possibly TRBD1 for D (6 bases). Germline V lookup: CDR1 MNHNS, CDR2 SASEGT. The CDR3 has 15 amino acids. Trimming shortened V by 10 bases and J by 5 bases, and 21 bases separated the two germline ends. The CDR3 is CATRGQNQNNNEQFF. DNA for the CDR3: TGTGCCACTCGAGGACAGAACCAGAACAACAATGAGCAGTTCTTC.

This clonotype was seen ten or more times. V is TRBV27 and J is TRBJ2-5; D not certain. Deletions cut 4 bases from V and 8 bases from J, with 20 bases between. In germline, CDR1 is MNHEY, CDR2 SMNVEV (reference sequence). The CDR3 sequence is 15 residues long. CDR3 sequence (DNA): TGTGCCAGCAGTTCCTGGACGGTACAGAAAGGTACCCAGTACTTC. Translation: CASSSWTVQKGTQYF.

This clonotype was recorded at least ten times. The rearrangement uses TRBV13 and TRBJ2-1, with D uncertain. Between the trimmed V and J ends, which lost 4 bases and 9 bases, there was a span of 16 bases. Germline values: CDR1 PRHDT, CDR2 FYEKMQ (reference sequence). This CDR3 comprises 14 residues. The CDR3 coding sequence is TGTGCCAGCAGCTCGCGTCCCAACGATCCTGAGCAGTTCTTC. Its translation: CASSSRPNDPEQFF.

At least ten counts were recorded for this clonotype. The chain combines TRBV20-1 with TRBJ2-4, with a weak D call TRBD1 (5 bases). V was cut by 3 bases and J by 0 bases, with 15 bases left in between. This CDR3 comprises 16 residues. Germline assignment: CDR1 DFQATT and CDR2 SNEGSKA (reference sequence). CDR3 sequence (DNA): TGCAGTGCTAGTGGACCCAGGGATCTAGCCAAAAACATTCAGTACTTC. Translating gives CSASGPRDLAKNIQYF.

The V gene is TRBV28, the J gene TRBJ2-7; 7 bases map to TRBD2. From germline, CDR1 is MDHEN and CDR2 SYDVKM. CDR3 size: 16 residues. J gave up 5 bases and V 4 bases, and 14 bases lay outside the gene matches. The CDR3 spells CASSSPLAVVFHEQYF. The CDR3 bases are TGTGCCAGCAGTTCTCCCCTAGCGGTAGTCTTCCACGAGCAGTACTTC. Looking up the rest from reference TRBV28 and TRBJ2-7 gives the full variable domain: DVKVTQSSRYLVKRTGEKVFLECVQDMDHENMFWYRQDPGLGLRLIYFSYDVKMKEKGDIPEGYSVSREKKERFSLILESASTNQTSMYLCASSSPLAVVFHEQYFGPGTRLTVT.

This clonotype turned up a few times. V gene TRBV20-1 combines with J gene TRBJ1-2, with 9 nucleotides matching TRBD1. Germline values: CDR1 DFQATT, CDR2 SNEGSKA (reference sequence). The CDR3 extends over 15 amino acids. V was pared by 4 bases and J by 3 bases, with 9 bases of the junction left unmatched. The CDR3 nucleotides are TGCAGTGCTACCAGTCCCGGGACAGGGCACTATGGCTACACCTTC. Its translation: CSATSPGTGHYGYTF.

This clonotype was recorded at least ten times. The chain employs TRBV30 and TRBJ1-1, with 7 bases lining up with TRBD1. The CDR3 is 16 amino acids. With V trimmed by 3 bases and J by 3 bases, 13 bases remained unmatched. Germline loops: CDR1 GTSNPN, CDR2 SVGIG (reference sequence). CDR3 protein: CAWRGTGQVRDTEAFF. The CDR3 DNA is TGTGCCTGGAGGGGCACAGGACAGGTACGAGACACTGAAGCTTTCTTT.

Ten or more counts support this clonotype. The chain employs TRBV19 and TRBJ1-4; D possibly corresponds to TRBD1 (5 bases). CDR3 length equals 14 residues. The germline gives CDR1 LNHDA, CDR2 SQIVND (reference sequence). Between the trimmed V and J ends, which lost 3 bases and 6 bases, there was a span of 11 bases. The CDR3 nucleotides read TGTGCCAGTAGTATTTCCCTGGGGGATGAAAAACTGTTTTTT. This codes for CASSISLGDEKLFF.

In its sample, this clonotype was seen a few times. This clone may be a read error of a much larger clone one base away. The V gene is TRBV18, the J gene TRBJ1-4; 9 bases map to TRBD1. The CDR3 totals 15 residues. CDR1 is KGHSH and CDR2 is LQKENI in the germline V gene. CDR3 loop: CTSSRQGVTNEKLFF. The DNA for the CDR3 is TGTACCAGCTCACGACAGGGGGTTACTAATGAAAAACTGTTTTTT.

This clonotype has only a few counts. The V gene is TRBV16, the J gene TRBJ2-2; D is tentatively TRBD1 or TRBD2 (5 bases each). V gave up 7 bases and J gave up 6 bases, with 27 bases separating them. CDR3 length equals 18 residues. Germline assignment: CDR1 KGHSY and CDR2 FQNENV. CDR3 in DNA: TGTGCCAGCATCGGACCGGGACCCTCACTCCTAGACTCCGGGGAGCTGTTTTTT. It encodes CASIGPGPSLLDSGELFF.

Ten or more counts support this clonotype. The V and J genes are TRBV2 and TRBJ2-5, with D unclear. Trimming pared 4 bases from V and 5 bases from J, leaving 11 bases between. The CDR3 spans 13 residues. Germline V gene data show CDR1 as SNHLY and CDR2 as FYNNEI. The CDR3 sequence is CASSVRRGETQYF. The DNA of the CDR3 is TGTGCCAGCAGTGTCAGGCGAGGCGAGACCCAGTACTTC.

V and J are TRBV7-9 and TRBJ1-2; weak D call: TRBD1 (5 bases). CDR3 length: 15 residues. The V gene's germline CDR1 is SEHNR and CDR2 FQNEAQ (reference sequence). V was clipped by 5 bases and J by 8 bases, with 21 bases between them. Here the CDR3 reads CASSPTLTGHGGYTF. The CDR3 DNA follows: TGTGCCAGCAGCCCTACTTTAACAGGTCATGGGGGCTACACCTTC.